Below, 5 T cell receptor beta chains from the same sample are listed, as sequenced in a study of STAT3 mutations in large granular lymphocyte leukemia. For these receptors, no antigen is known. Study-wide findings and caveats: Every T-cell large granular lymphocyte leukemia patient had at least one immunodominant TCR beta clonotype.

Only in-frame clones appear in the TCRdb table, and some are missing; sequencing was by immunoSEQ multiplex PCR. Of under 9,500 clones listed, around 89% are singletons. The sample taken for sequencing was peripheral blood mononuclear cells. These receptors came from an elderly man with T-cell large granular lymphocyte leukemia. Some clones in this sample may be carry-over from other donors' samples.

The chain employs TRBV18 and TRBJ1-4; weak D call: TRBD1 (6 bases). The ends were cut back, 0 bases at V and 6 bases at J, with 14 bases in the middle. Germline values: CDR1 KGHSH, CDR2 LQKENI. The CDR3 consists of 16 residues. The CDR3 coding sequence is TGTGCCAGCTCACCACCTGGGACAAGGTCGGATGAAAAACTGTTTTTT. Translation: CASSPPGTRSDEKLFF.

The chain combines TRBV18 with TRBJ2-5; the match to TRBD2 covers 11 bases. The CDR3 length is 17 residues. Germline lookup yields CDR1 KGHSH and CDR2 LQKENI. Unmatched junction bases numbered 11, after V lost 3 bases and J lost 5 bases. This CDR3 is CASSPRISGGALETQYF. The CDR3 DNA reads as TGTGCCAGCTCACCGAGGATTAGCGGGGGGGCCTTGGAGACCCAGTACTTC.

The chain couples TRBV5-6 to TRBJ1-2, with 7 bases that match TRBD1. Germline CDR1 and CDR2: SGHDT and YYEEEE. Trimming cost V 4 bases and J 3 bases; bases outside gene matches: 6. CDR3 length equals 14 residues. CDR3 bases: TGTGCCAGCAGCCGGAACAGGGGTTACTATGGCTACACCTTC. Translation: CASSRNRGYYGYTF.

V is TRBV10-3 and J is TRBJ1-2; D call uncertain. Germline V gene sequence: CDR1 ENHRY, CDR2 SYGVKD. Deletions cut 4 bases from V and 2 bases from J, with 11 bases between. The CDR3 consists of 14 residues. The CDR3 protein is CAISAPDGNYGYTF. The CDR3 DNA follows: TGTGCCATCAGTGCCCCGGACGGAAACTATGGCTACACCTTC.

The J gene is TRBJ2-5, the V gene TRBV18; D gene uncertain. Trimming took off 6 bases at V and 2 bases at J, with 10 bases between the two ends. CDR1 and CDR2 from the germline V gene are KGHSH and LQKENI. The CDR3 sequence is 13 residues long. CDR3 residues: CASSAGEQETQYF. The CDR3 DNA follows: TGTGCCAGCTCGGCCGGTGAACAAGAGACCCAGTACTTC.